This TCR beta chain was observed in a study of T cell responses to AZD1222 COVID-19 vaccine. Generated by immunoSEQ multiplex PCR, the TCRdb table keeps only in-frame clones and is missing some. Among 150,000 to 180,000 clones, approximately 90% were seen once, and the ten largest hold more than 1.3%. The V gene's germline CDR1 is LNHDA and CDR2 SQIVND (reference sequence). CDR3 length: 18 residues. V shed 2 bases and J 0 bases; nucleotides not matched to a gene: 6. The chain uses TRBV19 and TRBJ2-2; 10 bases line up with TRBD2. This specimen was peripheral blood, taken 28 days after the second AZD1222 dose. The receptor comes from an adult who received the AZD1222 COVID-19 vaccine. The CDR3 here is CASSILLAGVANTGELFF. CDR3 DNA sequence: TGTGCCAGTAGTATACTCCTAGCGGGAGTCGCGAACACCGGGGAGCTGTTTTTT. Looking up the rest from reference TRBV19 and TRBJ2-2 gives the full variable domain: DGGITQSPKYLFRKEGQNVTLSCEQNLNHDAMYWYRQDPGQGLRLIYYSQIVNDFQKGDIAEGYSVSREKKESFPLTVTSAQKNPTAFYLCASSILLAGVANTGELFFGEGSRLTVL.